This paragraph covers one T cell receptor (beta chain) sequence. Its antigen is not known. The sample comes from a study of T cell responses to AZD1222 COVID-19 vaccine. Germline V lookup: CDR1 SGDLS, CDR2 YYNGEE. The CDR3 loop spans 15 amino acids. V shed 2 bases and J shed 4 bases, with 13 bases lying between them. Study findings and constraints: Clonal diversity was possibly underestimated, and white British individuals and females predominated among donors. Breadth and depth of Spike-specific TCRs rose after two AZD1222 doses. Only after the peak T cell response were repertoires sampled.

Some clones are missing from TCRdb's copy, which holds only in-frame ones; the method was immunoSEQ multiplex PCR. Counted here are around 150,000 clones, roughly 93% occurring once; the ten biggest clones make up roughly 7.1%. V and J are TRBV9 and TRBJ2-1; a possible D gene is TRBD2 (5 bases). The specimen comprised peripheral blood, sampled 28 days after the second AZD1222 dose. The clonotype comes from an adult who received the AZD1222 COVID-19 vaccine. The chain's CDR3 is CASSVSSSVYNEQFF. The CDR3 nucleotides read TGTGCCAGCAGCGTGTCTAGTAGCGTATACAATGAGCAGTTCTTC. Variable domain in full (rest from reference TRBV9 and TRBJ2-1): DSGVTQTPKHLITATGQRVTLRCSPRSGDLSVYWYQQSLDQGLQFLIQYYNGEERAKGNILERFSAQQFPDLHSELNLSSLELGDSALYFCASSVSSSVYNEQFFGPGTRLTVL.